Listed below are T cell receptor beta chains from one sample, sequenced in a study of beta chain features in type 1 diabetes. Sequencing used immunoSEQ multiplex PCR; TCRdb keeps in-frame clones, though not all of them. The sample shows hundreds of thousands of clones, 9.3% of them seen only once. The sample consisted of central memory CD4+ T cells from blood. The receptor source for this set is a man in his thirties or forties with type 1 diabetes. Each CDR3 is given with its conserved first and last residue. Each record gives: V gene, clone size, J gene, D gene, CDR3 DNA, CDR3 protein. D genes are given only for firm matches. Rows give clone size only sometimes, using once, few, many, or a class for an expanded clone.

V gene: TRBV7-8; clone size: NA; J gene: TRBJ1-5; D gene: NA; CDR3 DNA: TGTGCCAGCAGCCCCTATAGCAATCAGCCCCAGCATTTT; CDR3 protein: CASSPYSNQPQHF
V gene: TRBV5-4; clone size: NA; J gene: TRBJ2-1; D gene: NA; CDR3 DNA: TGTGCCAGCAGCTTGGGGGGGACGGACTACAATGAGCAGTTCTTC; CDR3 protein: CASSLGGTDYNEQFF
V gene: TRBV5-1; clone size: NA; J gene: TRBJ1-4; D gene: NA; CDR3 DNA: TGCGCCAGCAGCCCCTCGCCGAGGACAAATGAAAAACTGTTTTTT; CDR3 protein: CASSPSPRTNEKLFF
V gene: TRBV7-6; clone size: NA; J gene: TRBJ1-1; D gene: TRBD1; CDR3 DNA: TGTGCCAGCAGCTTGCAGGGGGGCACTGAAGCTTTCTTT; CDR3 protein: CASSLQGGTEAFF
V gene: TRBV18; clone size: few; J gene: TRBJ1-3; D gene: NA; CDR3 DNA: TGTGCCAGCTCACCGGGACCGCCCGGCTCTGGAAACACCATATATTTT; CDR3 protein: CASSPGPPGSGNTIYF
V gene: TRBV10-3; clone size: NA; J gene: TRBJ1-2; D gene: TRBD1; CDR3 DNA: TGTGCCAGCAGCGACAGGGGGCGAAGTGGCTACACCTTC; CDR3 protein: CASSDRGRSGYTF
V gene: TRBV20-1; clone size: NA; J gene: TRBJ2-3; D gene: NA; CDR3 DNA: TGCAGTGCGGGCACAGATACGCAGTATTTT; CDR3 protein: CSAGTDTQYF
V gene: TRBV6-5; clone size: few; J gene: TRBJ1-6; D gene: TRBD1; CDR3 DNA: TGTGCCAGCCGAGACAGGGTGAATTCACCCCTCCACTTT; CDR3 protein: CASRDRVNSPLHF
V gene: TRBV5-1; clone size: NA; J gene: TRBJ1-2; D gene: NA; CDR3 DNA: TGCGCCAGCAGCTTGATTCCCACAGAGGGGAACTATGGCTACACCTTC; CDR3 protein: CASSLIPTEGNYGYTF
V gene: TRBV5-1; clone size: few; J gene: TRBJ1-1; D gene: NA; CDR3 DNA: TGCGCCAGCAGCGATAACAAGAACACTGAAGCTTTCTTT; CDR3 protein: CASSDNKNTEAFF
V gene: TRBV28; clone size: NA; J gene: TRBJ1-5; D gene: TRBD1; CDR3 DNA: TGTGCCAGCAGTTCCGGACAGGGAGGCAATCAGCCCCAGCATTTT; CDR3 protein: CASSSGQGGNQPQHF
V gene: TRBV2; clone size: NA; J gene: TRBJ2-3; D gene: TRBD2; CDR3 DNA: TGTGCCAGCAGGGTAGCGGGAACCACAGATACGCAGTATTTT; CDR3 protein: CASRVAGTTDTQYF
V gene: TRBV6-7; clone size: NA; J gene: TRBJ2-1; D gene: NA; CDR3 DNA: TGTGCCATCCTAAGCCCGCCGTCCAATGAGCAGTTCTTC; CDR3 protein: CAILSPPSNEQFF
V gene: TRBV19; clone size: few; J gene: TRBJ2-6; D gene: NA; CDR3 DNA: TGTGCCAGTAGGGTATTGAGCCTCCACTCTGGGGCCAACGTCCTGACTTTC; CDR3 protein: CASRVLSLHSGANVLTF
V gene: TRBV5-1; clone size: few; J gene: TRBJ2-3; D gene: TRBD2; CDR3 DNA: TGCGCCAGCAGCATTTCCGGGACTAGCCCCGGAGATACGCAGTATTTT; CDR3 protein: CASSISGTSPGDTQYF
V gene: TRBV7-6; clone size: few; J gene: TRBJ2-6; D gene: NA; CDR3 DNA: TGTGCCAGCAGCCCCCGTAATGCTGGGGCCAACGTCCTGACTTTC; CDR3 protein: CASSPRNAGANVLTF
V gene: TRBV11-2; clone size: few; J gene: TRBJ2-3; D gene: NA; CDR3 DNA: TGTGCCAGCAGCTTGGGGGTGTTTCGTGCGCAGTATTTT; CDR3 protein: CASSLGVFRAQYF
V gene: TRBV4-3; clone size: few; J gene: TRBJ2-7; D gene: NA; CDR3 DNA: TGCGCCAGCAGCCAACAACAGGGCGGCGAGCAGTACTTC; CDR3 protein: CASSQQQGGEQYF
V gene: TRBV21-1; clone size: few; J gene: TRBJ1-1; D gene: NA; CDR3 DNA: TGTGCCAGCAGAGCCTCTAAGGTAGATGACACTGAAGCTTTCTTT; CDR3 protein: CASRASKVDDTEAFF
V gene: TRBV2; clone size: few; J gene: TRBJ2-1; D gene: NA; CDR3 DNA: TGTGCCAGCACCCTCCGAGACAGGCGTCTTCCCGATGAGCAGTTCTTC; CDR3 protein: CASTLRDRRLPDEQFF
V gene: TRBV30; clone size: few; J gene: TRBJ2-7; D gene: TRBD1; CDR3 DNA: TGTGCCTGGAGGAACCCGGGACAGGGTGGCGAGCAGTACTTC; CDR3 protein: CAWRNPGQGGEQYF
V gene: TRBV23-1; clone size: NA; J gene: TRBJ2-1; D gene: TRBD1; CDR3 DNA: TGCGCCAGCAGTCTCCCCGGGACAGGTTACAATGAGCAGTTCTTC; CDR3 protein: CASSLPGTGYNEQFF
V gene: TRBV7-7; clone size: few; J gene: TRBJ2-5; D gene: TRBD2; CDR3 DNA: TGTGCCAGCAGCTTAGGAGCGGGGGAGGGAGAGACCCAGTACTTC; CDR3 protein: CASSLGAGEGETQYF
V gene: TRBV7-7; clone size: NA; J gene: TRBJ2-2; D gene: NA; CDR3 DNA: TGTGCTAGCAGCTTCCAGGCGAACACCGGGGAGCTGTTTTTT; CDR3 protein: CASSFQANTGELFF
V gene: TRBV5-1; clone size: NA; J gene: TRBJ2-7; D gene: NA; CDR3 DNA: TGCGCCAGCAGCTTGGGAGCCGGCGAGCAGTACTTC; CDR3 protein: CASSLGAGEQYF
V gene: TRBV4-3; clone size: NA; J gene: TRBJ2-7; D gene: TRBD2; CDR3 DNA: TGCGCCAGCAGCCAACCGGGGGCCGGGACTAGGGAGCAGTACTTC; CDR3 protein: CASSQPGAGTREQYF
V gene: TRBV7-9; clone size: few; J gene: TRBJ2-2; D gene: TRBD2; CDR3 DNA: TGTGCCAGCAGCCTCGGACTAGCGGGGAATTCCGGGGAGCTGTTTTTT; CDR3 protein: CASSLGLAGNSGELFF
V gene: TRBV15; clone size: once; J gene: TRBJ1-1; D gene: NA; CDR3 DNA: TGTGCCACCAGCAGGGGTGACACTGAAGCTTTCTTT; CDR3 protein: CATSRGDTEAFF
V gene: TRBV2; clone size: NA; J gene: TRBJ1-2; D gene: TRBD1; CDR3 DNA: TGTGCCAGCAGTGATCAAGGACAGGGGGCTAAAGGCTACACCTTC; CDR3 protein: CASSDQGQGAKGYTF
V gene: TRBV7-2; clone size: few; J gene: TRBJ1-6; D gene: TRBD1; CDR3 DNA: TGTGCCAGCAGCTTGGATACAGGGGACAATTCACCCCTCCACTTT; CDR3 protein: CASSLDTGDNSPLHF
V gene: TRBV13; clone size: few; J gene: TRBJ2-3; D gene: TRBD2; CDR3 DNA: TGTGCCAGCAGCCCTAGCGGGGGGAGTCGAGATACGCAGTATTTT; CDR3 protein: CASSPSGGSRDTQYF
V gene: TRBV2; clone size: few; J gene: TRBJ1-6; D gene: NA; CDR3 DNA: TGTGCCAGCAGTGAAGAGGCACGGTCACCCCTCCACTTT; CDR3 protein: CASSEEARSPLHF
V gene: TRBV10-2; clone size: NA; J gene: TRBJ2-2; D gene: NA; CDR3 DNA: TGCGCCAGCAGGGCGACACTCGCGAACACCGGGGAGCTGTTTTTT; CDR3 protein: CASRATLANTGELFF
V gene: TRBV28; clone size: few; J gene: TRBJ1-2; D gene: NA; CDR3 DNA: TGTGCCAGCAGGACCCCCGGCTATGGCTACACCTTC; CDR3 protein: CASRTPGYGYTF
V gene: TRBV14; clone size: NA; J gene: TRBJ1-2; D gene: NA; CDR3 DNA: TGTGCCAGCAGCCGAAGTAGGGCTGGGGGTGGCTACACCTTC; CDR3 protein: CASSRSRAGGGYTF
V gene: TRBV7-2; clone size: NA; J gene: TRBJ2-3; D gene: TRBD2; CDR3 DNA: TGTGCCAGCAGCTCCCGGGCTAGCGGGGCCTTCACAGATACGCAGTATTTT; CDR3 protein: CASSSRASGAFTDTQYF
V gene: TRBV7-2; clone size: few; J gene: TRBJ1-1; D gene: NA; CDR3 DNA: TGTGCCAGCAGCACCGACAGGAACACTGAAGCTTTCTTT; CDR3 protein: CASSTDRNTEAFF
V gene: TRBV7-9; clone size: NA; J gene: TRBJ1-5; D gene: TRBD1; CDR3 DNA: TGTGCCAGCAGCTTGACCGGACAGGGCAGCAATCAGCCCCAGCATTTT; CDR3 protein: CASSLTGQGSNQPQHF